This T cell receptor (beta chain) was sequenced during a study of vaccination effects on CD4 cells after COVID-19. Findings and limits, study-wide: There were few convalescent patients in the study and no early post-infection timepoints. In the late period after vaccination, infection- and vaccine-induced clones contracted markedly.

For this clone: Its specificity is unknown.

Here immunoSEQ multiplex PCR was the method, and the copy in TCRdb shows in-frame clones only, minus some. The table has some 68,000 clones, roughly four fifths seen once. After expansion with viral peptide pools in the ViraFEST assay, antigen-specific CD4+ T cells were sequenced. Scientists isolated CD4+ T cells after a roughly ten-day culture period ended. Either the BNT162b2 or mRNA-1273 vaccine was given to participants in two doses. All vaccine recipients tested negative for nucleocapsid antibodies and had never contracted SARS-CoV-2 infection. IL-2 at 8 to 10 IU/ml and peptides at 9.5 to 10 ug/ml were added to cultured PBMC, around 2 million per well. The clonotype originates from a human donor who received a COVID-19 vaccine. Sequenced here: CD4+ T cells from PBMCs cultured with HCoV-229E spike peptides, sampled after COVID-19 vaccination.

The CDR3 protein is CASSPPGQAFGANVLTF. The DNA for the CDR3 is TGTGCCAGCTCACCCCCGGGACAGGCTTTTGGGGCCAACGTCCTGACTTTC. The chain combines TRBV18 with TRBJ2-6, with TRBD1 matching 8 bases. V trimming: 3 bases; J trimming: 3 bases; junction bases outside the gene matches: 7. Germline-derived CDR1 and CDR2 are KGHSH and LQKENI. The CDR3 length is 17 residues.